The 20 T cell receptor beta chains reported below all come from one sample, sequenced in a study of blood T cell repertoires in COVID-19. Clones were sequenced by immunoSEQ multiplex PCR, and TCRdb holds only the in-frame ones, with some missing. This table has roughly 500,000 clones, approximately 87% appearing once. Sequences were obtained from PBMCs or T cells enriched from blood (not recorded which). All receptors come from a woman aged 40 to 50 who had recovered from COVID-19.

This sequence joins TRBV28 and TRBJ1-1; TRBD1 aligns across 7 bases. CDR1 is MDHEN, CDR2 SYDVKM, per germline. With V trimmed by 2 bases and J by 0 bases, 6 bases remained unmatched. The CDR3 runs 16 residues. This chain's CDR3 is CASSLEGAEMNTEAFF. CDR3 in DNA: TGTGCCAGCAGTTTAGAGGGGGCGGAGATGAACACTGAAGCTTTCTTT.

CDR3 sequence (DNA): TGTGCCAGTAGTATGAGGGCCGGGGAGCTGTTTTTT. It encodes CASSMRAGELFF. The chain couples TRBV19 to TRBJ2-2, with D tentatively TRBD2 (5 bases). CDR1 and CDR2 (germline): LNHDA, SQIVND (reference sequence). The V end lost 3 bases, the J end lost 6 bases, and 5 bases lay between the germline ends. There are 12 residues in the CDR3.

V and J are TRBV6-6 and TRBJ1-6, with 7 bases matching TRBD1. J was trimmed by 0 bases and V by 4 bases; bases with no gene match: 3. This CDR3 has 16 residues. CDR1 is MNHNY, CDR2 SVGAGI, per germline (reference sequence). The CDR3 loop reads CASSWDSFSYNSPLHF. The CDR3 nucleotides are TGTGCCAGCAGTTGGGACAGCTTCTCCTATAATTCACCCCTCCACTTT.

This clone was picked up one time. The rearrangement uses TRBV27 and TRBJ2-1; a possible D gene is TRBD1 (6 bases). Germline-derived CDR1 and CDR2 are MNHEY and SMNVEV (reference sequence). This CDR3 has 19 amino acids. V was shortened by 2 bases and J by 9 bases, with 29 bases between the two germline ends. CDR3 region: CASSLRGHLPESLSGEQFF. The CDR3 nucleotides are TGTGCCAGCAGTTTACGGGGACACCTACCTGAGTCTTTGAGCGGTGAGCAGTTCTTC.

The chain couples TRBV5-1 to TRBJ2-7; 11 bases map to TRBD2. Trimming removed 2 bases from V and 0 bases from J; junction bases left unmatched: 1. Per the germline V gene, CDR1 is SGHRS and CDR2 is YFSETQ. CDR3 length: 15 amino acids. CDR3 amino acids: CASSFLAGGSYEQYF. In nucleotides, the CDR3 is TGCGCCAGCAGCTTTCTAGCGGGAGGCTCCTACGAGCAGTACTTC.

This clone occurred once. The chain recombines TRBV2 with TRBJ1-5, with 9 bases lining up with TRBD1. V was clipped by 6 bases and J by 6 bases; unmatched bases: 3. Germline loops: CDR1 SNHLY, CDR2 FYNNEI. The CDR3 length is 13 residues. The CDR3 DNA follows: TGTGCCAGCAGAGGGACAGGGACTCAGCCCCAGCATTTT. Translated, it gives CASRGTGTQPQHF.

The chain combines TRBV5-1 with TRBJ2-3; 8 nucleotides agree with TRBD2. Trimming took 4 bases from V and 0 from J; bases not matched to a gene: 7. The CDR3 sequence is 16 residues long. Germline V CDR1 and CDR2: SGHRS, YFSETQ. CDR3 in DNA: TGCGCCAGCAGCCAAACCTTAGCGGGAAGCACAGATACGCAGTATTTT. It translates to CASSQTLAGSTDTQYF.

This clone was observed a few times. The V call is TRBV7-8, the J call TRBJ1-2; D is possibly TRBD1 (5 bases). V lost 4 bases to trimming and J lost 4 bases, with 16 bases between them. The CDR3 covers 15 residues. Germline CDR1 reads SGHVS; CDR2 reads FQNEAQ. CDR3 in amino acids: CASSSPGGGIYGYTF. Here the CDR3 DNA reads TGTGCCAGCAGCTCTCCGGGGGGAGGGATCTATGGCTACACCTTC.

Here the CDR3 DNA reads TGTGCCAGCAGTTTCACAGGGAATCAGCCCCAGCATTTT. Its protein product is CASSFTGNQPQHF. The gene calls are TRBV27 and TRBJ1-5; tentative D call: TRBD1 (6 bases). This CDR3 region has 13 residues. The V end was cut by 3 bases, the J end by 4 bases, with 7 bases between. CDR1 is MNHEY and CDR2 is SMNVEV in the germline V gene (reference sequence).

The J gene is TRBJ2-3, the V gene TRBV10-1; TRBD2 is a possible D gene (6 bases). V lost 0 bases to trimming and J lost 6 bases, with 7 bases between them. The V gene's germline CDR1 is WNHNN and CDR2 SYGVQD (reference sequence). This CDR3 spans 13 amino acids. The CDR3 bases are TGCGCCAGCAGTGAGTCCCGGGGGGATACGCAGTATTTT. It translates to CASSESRGDTQYF.

The V and J genes are TRBV27 and TRBJ2-7; D may be TRBD1 (6 bases). The CDR3 is made up of 15 amino acids. V lost 1 base and J lost 1, with 11 bases in between. CDR1 is MNHEY and CDR2 is SMNVEV in the germline V gene (reference sequence). This CDR3 is CASSLLSGVSYEQYF. DNA for the CDR3: TGTGCCAGCAGTTTATTGTCAGGGGTTTCCTACGAGCAGTACTTC.

The rearrangement uses TRBV4-2 and TRBJ2-3; D might be TRBD2 (6 bases). There are 16 residues in the CDR3. V was shortened by 2 bases and J by 2 bases, with 14 bases between the two germline ends. Germline CDR1 reads LGHNA; CDR2 reads YNFKEQ. The CDR3 protein is CASSQNARGLTDTQYF. The DNA of the CDR3 is TGTGCCAGCAGCCAAAATGCGCGGGGACTCACAGATACGCAGTATTTT.

The V gene is TRBV6-5, the J gene TRBJ2-2; possibly TRBD2 for D (6 bases). The CDR3 length is 16 residues. CDR1 and CDR2 from the germline V gene are MNHEY and SVGAGI. V was shortened by 3 bases and J by 7 bases, with 18 bases between the two germline ends. The CDR3 loop is CASSYNPRGTDGELFF. CDR3 DNA sequence: TGTGCCAGCAGTTATAACCCCCGCGGGACGGACGGGGAGCTGTTTTTT.

The chain employs TRBV6-2 or TRBV6-3 and TRBJ1-5; maybe TRBD1 (5 bases). Trimming left V 0 bases short and J 1 base short, with 10 bases between. From germline, CDR1 is MNHEY and CDR2 SVGEGT. CDR3 size: 16 residues. CDR3 sequence: CASSYSPRGSNQPQHF. CDR3 nucleotide sequence: TGTGCCAGCAGTTACTCTCCCCGGGGGAGCAATCAGCCCCAGCATTTT.

V gene TRBV27 combines with J gene TRBJ2-3, with 12 bases that match TRBD2. Germline V gene lookup returns CDR1 MNHEY and CDR2 SMNVEV (reference sequence). The CDR3 sequence is 19 residues long. Trimming removed 2 bases from V and 0 bases from J; junction bases left unmatched: 9. CDR3 residues: CASSLKPGLAGTSTDTQYF. As DNA, the CDR3 is TGTGCCAGCAGTTTAAAACCGGGACTAGCGGGCACGAGCACAGATACGCAGTATTTT.

The rearrangement joins TRBV2 to TRBJ2-2; D ambiguous. This CDR3 contains 15 residues. CDR1 is SNHLY and CDR2 is FYNNEI in the germline V gene. Trimming took 0 bases from V and 1 from J, leaving 6 bases between them. The DNA for the CDR3 is TGTGCCAGCAGTGAAGCCTTCGGGAACACCGGGGAGCTGTTTTTT. Its translation: CASSEAFGNTGELFF.

The CDR3 spells CASSAALLGYRQTGELFF. DNA for the CDR3: TGTGCCAGCAGCGCCGCCCTTTTAGGGTACAGGCAGACCGGGGAGCTGTTTTTT. This chain joins TRBV9 and TRBJ2-2, with a tentative D call TRBD1 (5 bases). The ends were cut back, 3 bases at V and 5 bases at J, with 23 bases in the middle. There are 18 residues in the CDR3. Germline CDR1 and CDR2: SGDLS and YYNGEE. Drawing the rest from reference TRBV9 and TRBJ2-2, the complete variable domain is DSGVTQTPKHLITATGQRVTLRCSPRSGDLSVYWYQQSLDQGLQFLIQYYNGEERAKGNILERFSAQQFPDLHSELNLSSLELGDSALYFCASSAALLGYRQTGELFFGEGSRLTVL.

The gene calls are TRBV4-3 and TRBJ2-1; 7 bases are a match to TRBD2. This CDR3 is built from 15 residues. V was clipped by 4 bases and J by 3 bases; unmatched bases: 6. CDR1 is LGHNA, CDR2 YSLEER, per germline. CDR3 DNA sequence: TGCGCCAGCAGCCTTCTAGCGGAGAACTACAATGAGCAGTTCTTC. Translated: CASSLLAENYNEQFF.

The V call is TRBV19, the J call TRBJ2-3, with unresolved D. Trimming pared 4 bases from V and 0 bases from J, leaving 8 bases between. CDR3 length: 14 amino acids. Per germline, CDR1 LNHDA and CDR2 SQIVND (reference sequence). In nucleotides, the CDR3 is TGTGCCAGTAGTACCGACATTAGCACAGATACGCAGTATTTT. This encodes CASSTDISTDTQYF.

The rearrangement joins TRBV7-9 to TRBJ1-5, with D perhaps matching TRBD1 (5 bases). CDR1 is SEHNR, CDR2 FQNEAQ, per germline (reference sequence). The CDR3 extends over 15 amino acids. V lost 7 bases and J lost 4, with 17 bases in between. The CDR3 sequence is CASTRGGDGNQPQHF. The DNA for the CDR3 is TGTGCCAGCACCCGGGGGGGGGACGGAAATCAGCCCCAGCATTTT.